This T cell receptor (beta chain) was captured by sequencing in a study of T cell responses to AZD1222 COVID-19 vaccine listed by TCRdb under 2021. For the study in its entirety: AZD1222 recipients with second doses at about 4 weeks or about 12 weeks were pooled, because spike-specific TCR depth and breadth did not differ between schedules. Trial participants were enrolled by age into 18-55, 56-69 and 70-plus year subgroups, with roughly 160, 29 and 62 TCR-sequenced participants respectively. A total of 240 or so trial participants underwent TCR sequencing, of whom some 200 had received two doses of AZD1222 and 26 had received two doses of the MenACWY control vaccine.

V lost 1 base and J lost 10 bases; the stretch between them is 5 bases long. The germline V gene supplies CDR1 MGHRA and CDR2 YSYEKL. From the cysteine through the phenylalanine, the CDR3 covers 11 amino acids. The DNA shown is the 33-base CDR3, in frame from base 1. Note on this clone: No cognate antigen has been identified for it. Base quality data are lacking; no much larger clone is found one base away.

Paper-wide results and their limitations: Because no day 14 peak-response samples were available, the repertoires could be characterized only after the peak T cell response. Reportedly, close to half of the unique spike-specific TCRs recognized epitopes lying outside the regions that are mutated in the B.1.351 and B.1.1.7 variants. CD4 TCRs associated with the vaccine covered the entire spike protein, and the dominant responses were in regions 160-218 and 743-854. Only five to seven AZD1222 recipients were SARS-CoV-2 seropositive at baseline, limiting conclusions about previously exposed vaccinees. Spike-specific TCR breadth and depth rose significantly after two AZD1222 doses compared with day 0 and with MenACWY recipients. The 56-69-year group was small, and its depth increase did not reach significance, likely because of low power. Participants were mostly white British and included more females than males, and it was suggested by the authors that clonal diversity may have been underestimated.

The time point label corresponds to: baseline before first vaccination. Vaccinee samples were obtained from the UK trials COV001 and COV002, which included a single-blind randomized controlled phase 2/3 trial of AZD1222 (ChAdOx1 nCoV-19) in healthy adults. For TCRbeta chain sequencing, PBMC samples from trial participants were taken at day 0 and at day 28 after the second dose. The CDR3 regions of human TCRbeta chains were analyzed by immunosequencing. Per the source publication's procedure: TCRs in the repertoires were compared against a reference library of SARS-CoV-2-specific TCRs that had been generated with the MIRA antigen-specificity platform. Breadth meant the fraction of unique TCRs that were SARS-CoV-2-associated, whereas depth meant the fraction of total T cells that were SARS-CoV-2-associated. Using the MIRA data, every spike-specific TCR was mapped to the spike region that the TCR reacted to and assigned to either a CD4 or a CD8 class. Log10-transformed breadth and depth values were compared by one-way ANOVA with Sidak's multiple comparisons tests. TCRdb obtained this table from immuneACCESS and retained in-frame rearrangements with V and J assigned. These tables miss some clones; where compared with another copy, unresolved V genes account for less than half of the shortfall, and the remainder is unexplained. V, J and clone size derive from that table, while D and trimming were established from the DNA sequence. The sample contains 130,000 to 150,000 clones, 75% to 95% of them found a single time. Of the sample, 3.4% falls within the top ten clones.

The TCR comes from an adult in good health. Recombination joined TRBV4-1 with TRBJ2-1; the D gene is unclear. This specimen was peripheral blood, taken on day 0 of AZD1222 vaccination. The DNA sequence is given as TGCGCCAGCAGCCAAGGCCGCGAGCAGTTCTTC. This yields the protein CASSQGREQFF.